Listed here is a single T cell receptor beta chain. No antigen is known for it. This entry belongs to a study of cytomegalovirus exposure and HLA in healthy donors. The CDR3 spans 13 residues. The germline V and J ends were trimmed by 6 bases and 6 bases, with 15 bases remaining between them. Germline-derived CDR1 and CDR2 are MNHEY and SVGAGI. This table comes from immunoSEQ multiplex PCR, and its TCRdb copy is limited to in-frame clones, with some not included. The sample includes 75,000 to 95,000 clones, approximately 96% seen only once; the top ten take roughly 0.82%. General study findings and limits: It was found in a later analysis that first-cohort TCR clusters tended to co-occur in the 130 or so validation repertoires. Generally TCR sequences proved uncommon, though certain public TCRs appeared in numerous donors. Testing in vitro showed a few CMV-associated chains specific for CMV antigens.

This sequence was found in a man between 18 and 35 years old in good health and CMV-seronegative. The chain carries TRBV6-5 and TRBJ2-7; tentatively, D is TRBD1 (6 bases). Sequenced: PBMCs. In DNA form, the CDR3 reads TGTGCCAGCAGGCTACAGGGCTTAGGCGAGCAGTACTTC. It is translated as CASRLQGLGEQYF.